This TCR beta chain was sequenced during a study of blood T cell repertoires in COVID-19. Overall study: Sites across the United States, Italy and Spain contributed samples from acute and convalescent COVID-19. In each case, the material was cDNA or gDNA derived from T cells, B-cell-depleted T cells, or PBMCs.

Participants reported their clinical history, and cohort assignment relied on those reports. Two negative PCRs, clearance, or symptom resolution were required of recovered Cohort 3 donors. Assay used: immunoSEQ multiplex PCR; TCRdb lists only in-frame clones, some missing. The repertoire holds 310,000 or so clones, with approximately 84% as singletons. Germline CDR1 LGHDT, CDR2 YNNKEL (reference sequence). Trimming took off 1 base at V and 2 bases at J, with 9 bases between the two ends. This CDR3 is built from 15 residues. Sequences were obtained from PBMCs or T cells enriched from blood (not recorded which). The clonotype comes from a woman aged 18-29 years who had recovered from COVID-19. The chain employs TRBV3-1 (or the pseudogene TRBV3-2) and TRBJ2-1; weak D call: TRBD2 (6 bases). The CDR3 nucleotides read TGTGCCAGCAGCCAAGCGGGAGACCCCTACAATGAGCAGTTCTTC. It specifies CASSQAGDPYNEQFF.